The TCR beta chain under discussion was sequenced for a study of blood T cells in healthy people across ages (dated by TCRdb to between 2015 and 2016). Study-level background: In model experiments, roughly one uniquely barcoded TCR beta cDNA molecule per two T cells was captured by template switching. Using deep sequencing normalized with unique cDNA molecular identifiers, the study measured how TCR beta repertoire diversity changes with age. The donors were divided into four age groups: young (average around 15 years), middle-aged (roughly 40), aged (roughly 66) and long-lived (around 87). Donors of different ages were randomly distributed across sequencing lanes to avoid experimental bias. Using the same blood draw, the study looked at two additional independent replicas of 1 million unique cDNA reads for two donors, one aged 18 to 30 and the other aged 80 or older. The paper's findings and limits, for the study overall: Estimates of total diversity based on one million sequenced T cells were regarded as lower bounds and as underestimates. The CMV infection status of donors was not known, potentially confounding age-related changes in expanded clonotypes. Conclusive comparison of naive and antigen-experienced compartments was prevented by the profiling of bulk unsorted PBMCs. Compared with the aged group, the long-lived group had more naive CD4+ T cells, fewer expanded clones and increased TCR diversity, suggesting age selection. As age increased, observed TCR beta diversity per million T cells dropped in a roughly linear way, and a significant reduction was already evident by age 40. Observed TCR beta diversity correlated strongly with the percentage of naive T cells measured by flow cytometry.

To note about this clonotype: No cognate antigen has been identified for it. No much larger clone is present one base from it, and per-base qualities are unavailable.

For CDR1 and CDR2, the germline V gene (reference sequence) lists MNHNY and SVGAGI. The CDR3 has 14 amino acids, counting the end cysteine and phenylalanine. Kept here is only the CDR3 DNA, which spans 42 bases and is read in frame from base 1. V gives up 6 bases and J gives up 0 bases, and the segment between their germline ends measures 11 bases. Systemically healthy Caucasian individuals from Russia, about 38 in total and aged roughly 6 to 90 years, were included as donors. Each donor gave ten milliliters of peripheral blood, collected into EDTA-treated Vacutainer tubes. Ficoll-Paque density-gradient centrifugation was used to isolate PBMCs, with at least 6.5 million per sample. Trizol reagent was used to extract total RNA from PBMCs, with at least 6 micrograms per sample. For every donor, flow cytometry on a PBMC aliquot measured the percentage of naive CD45RAhigh/CD27high T cells. The library was made by 5' RACE. Sequencing was carried out with an Illumina HiSeq 2500. A second PCR of 7 to 11 cycles was run with a J-beta primer mix and a sample-barcoded 5' primer. A unique molecular identifier was introduced onto each TCR beta cDNA molecule by a template-switch 5' adaptor carrying 12 random nucleotides. Each sample yielded at least 2.5 million CDR3-containing paired-end reads. First-strand cDNA was synthesized from all RNA with the Mint cDNA synthesis kit, primed by a TRBC-specific oligonucleotide. After uracil-DNA glycosylase treatment, a first 18-cycle PCR used universal primers M1SS and BC2_uni_R on all cDNA. The study's processing was this. For normalization, 1 million high-quality reads, each with a distinct molecular identifier, were randomly selected from each sample. Reads sharing molecular identifiers were discarded rather than binned into consensus sequences. MiTCR, run with a Q25 quality threshold and the strictest error-elimination algorithm, handled CDR3 identification, clonotype clustering and error correction. A nonparametric unseen species model using Euler transformation provided a lower-bound estimate of total TCR beta diversity. TCRdb's own reprocessing of the public reads used fastp at Q25 and MiXCR and kept productive beta chains. Rows with a matching CDR3 protein are joined into one entry that keeps the most common DNA and genes. TCRdb assigned the V and J calls; the authors' analysis was not used. This sample comprises roughly 2 million distinct CDR3 sequences, around half of them detected only once. The ten largest clones add up to approximately 2% of the sample.

Sequencing used blood. The chain is assembled from TRBV6-6 and TRBJ1-1, with the D gene too uncertain to name. This receptor was taken from a woman between 40 and 55 years old in good health. This receptor carries the CDR3 CASSHAGLNTEAFF. The nucleotide sequence reads as follows: TGTGCCAGCAGCCACGCGGGGTTGAACACTGAAGCTTTCTTT.